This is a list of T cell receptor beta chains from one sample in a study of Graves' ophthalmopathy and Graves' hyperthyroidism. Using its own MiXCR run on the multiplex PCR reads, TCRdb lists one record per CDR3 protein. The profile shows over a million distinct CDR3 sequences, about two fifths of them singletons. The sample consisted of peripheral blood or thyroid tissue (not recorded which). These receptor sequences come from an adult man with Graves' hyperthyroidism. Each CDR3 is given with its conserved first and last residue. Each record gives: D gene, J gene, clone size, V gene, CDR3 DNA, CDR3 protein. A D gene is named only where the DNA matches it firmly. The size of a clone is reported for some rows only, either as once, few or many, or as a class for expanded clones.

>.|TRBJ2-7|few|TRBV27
TGTGCCAGCAGTTTACTTGTCGGTGACGAGCAGTACTTC
CASSLLVGDEQYF
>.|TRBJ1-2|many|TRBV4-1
TGCGCCAGCAGCCAAGATCCGCACTCAGGACAGAGCTATGGCTACACCTTC
CASSQDPHSGQSYGYTF
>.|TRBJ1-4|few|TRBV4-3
TGCGCCAGCAGCCGGTGGAGAGGTCTGAATGAAAAACTGTTTTTT
CASSRWRGLNEKLFF
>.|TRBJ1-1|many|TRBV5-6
TGTGCCAGCAGCTTTCTGGCAAGTGTTAACACTGAAGCTTTCTTT
CASSFLASVNTEAFF
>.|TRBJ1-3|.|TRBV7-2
TGTGCCAGCAGCTTAGTGGGGAGGGGCAGAGGGAACACCATATACTTT
CASSLVGRGRGNTIYF
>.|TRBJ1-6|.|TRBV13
TGTGCCAGCAGCCAAGGGCTAGGTGTCGGGAGCTCACCCCTCCACTTT
CASSQGLGVGSSPLHF
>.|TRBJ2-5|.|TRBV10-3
TGTGCCAGCAGGTCTGAGCGGGCCCAGTACTTC
CASRSERAQYF
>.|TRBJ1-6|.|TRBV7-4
TGTGCCAGCAGCCTCCGGACAGTTAGCAATCAGCCCCTCCACTTT
CASSLRTVSNQPLHF
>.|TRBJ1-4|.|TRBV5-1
TGCGCCAGCAGCAAGGACGGCAGGGAGGGCGAAAAACTGTTTTTT
CASSKDGREGEKLFF
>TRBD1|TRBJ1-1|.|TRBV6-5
TGTGCCAGCAGCCTAAGACAGGGGGCGATGAACACTGAAGCTTTCTTT
CASSLRQGAMNTEAFF
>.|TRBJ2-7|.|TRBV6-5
TGTGCCAGCAGTTACTCGGGTCCGTTCGACGAGCAGTACTTC
CASSYSGPFDEQYF
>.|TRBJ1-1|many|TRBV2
TGTGCCAGCAAGGTGTGGCCTGAAGCTTTCTTT
CASKVWPEAFF
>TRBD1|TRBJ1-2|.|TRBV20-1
TGCAGTGCTAGAGGCCGGGACAGGGCGTTTGGCTACACCTTC
CSARGRDRAFGYTF
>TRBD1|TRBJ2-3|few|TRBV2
TGTGCCAGCAGTAGGGACAGACCAGATACGCAGTATTTT
CASSRDRPDTQYF
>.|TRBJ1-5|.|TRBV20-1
TGCAGTGCTAGTTCCTCAGGGGATCAGCCCCAGCATTTT
CSASSSGDQPQHF
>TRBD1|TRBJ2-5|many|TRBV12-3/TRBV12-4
TGTGCCACCCGGCCCGACAGGGGACAAGAGACCCAGTACTTC
CATRPDRGQETQYF
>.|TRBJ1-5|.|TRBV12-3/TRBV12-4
TGTGCCAGCAGTTTACTTCAGGGCACCGGGCAGCCCCAGCATTTT
CASSLLQGTGQPQHF